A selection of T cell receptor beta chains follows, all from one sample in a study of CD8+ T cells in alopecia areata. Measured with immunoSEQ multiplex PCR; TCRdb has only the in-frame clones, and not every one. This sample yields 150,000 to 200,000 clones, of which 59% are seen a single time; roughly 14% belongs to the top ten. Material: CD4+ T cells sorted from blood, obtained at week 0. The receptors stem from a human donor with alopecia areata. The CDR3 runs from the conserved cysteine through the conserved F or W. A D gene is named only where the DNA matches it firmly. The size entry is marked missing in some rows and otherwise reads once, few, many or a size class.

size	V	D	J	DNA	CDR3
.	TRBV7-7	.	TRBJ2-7	TGTGCCAGCAGCAAAGGAGTCGGAGGAGGCTACGAGCAGTACTTC	CASSKGVGGGYEQYF
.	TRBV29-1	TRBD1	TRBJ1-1	TGCAGCGTTCATAAGGACAGGATGAACACTGAAGCTTTCTTT	CSVHKDRMNTEAFF
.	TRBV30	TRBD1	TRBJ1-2	TGTGCCTGGAGTGCCGCGAATCCAGGGGGCCGAGGCTACACCTTC	CAWSAANPGGRGYTF
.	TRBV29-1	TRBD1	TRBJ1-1	TGCAGCGTTGCACAGGGGGCAGGGAACACTGAAGCTTTCTTT	CSVAQGAGNTEAFF
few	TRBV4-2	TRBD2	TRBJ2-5	TGTGCCAGCAGTCGTAGTACCGGGACTAGCTTCCAAGAGACCCAGTACTTC	CASSRSTGTSFQETQYF
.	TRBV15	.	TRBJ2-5	TGTGCCACCAGCAGGGACAGGGAGGGAAAGACCCAGTACTTC	CATSRDREGKTQYF
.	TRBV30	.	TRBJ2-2	TGTGCGGGGGGTCGGAACACCGGGGAGCTGTTTTTT	CAGGRNTGELFF
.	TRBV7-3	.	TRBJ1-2	TGTGCCAGCAGCTCCGGAACCGGGAGTGGCTACACCTTC	CASSSGTGSGYTF
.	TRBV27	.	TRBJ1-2	TGTGCCAGCAGCCCACAGGGTGACTATGGCTACACCTTC	CASSPQGDYGYTF
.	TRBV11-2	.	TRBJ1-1	TGTGCCAGCAGCTTAGTTACGTACACTGAAGCTTTCTTT	CASSLVTYTEAFF
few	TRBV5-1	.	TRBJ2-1	TGCGCCAGCTCTTTAGGAGCGAGTTTGGTCCGTAATGAGCAGTTCTTC	CASSLGASLVRNEQFF
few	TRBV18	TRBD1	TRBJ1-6	TGTGCCAGCTCACCAGGGACAGATAATTCACCCCTCCACTTT	CASSPGTDNSPLHF
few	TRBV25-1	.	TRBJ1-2	TGTGCCAGCAGTGTCCGGGACCGCGAAAACTATGGCTACACCTTC	CASSVRDRENYGYTF
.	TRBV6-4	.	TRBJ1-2	TGTGCCAGCAGATCGGGACCAGCTGATGGCTACACCTTC	CASRSGPADGYTF
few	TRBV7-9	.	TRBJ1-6	TGTGCCAGCAGCTTAAACGCAGGGAATAATTCACCCCTCCACTTT	CASSLNAGNNSPLHF
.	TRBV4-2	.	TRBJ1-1	TGTGCCAGCAGCCAAGATCAGAACAGGATGAACACTGAAGCTTTCTTT	CASSQDQNRMNTEAFF
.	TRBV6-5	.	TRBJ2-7	TGTGCCAGCTGGAGGGGAAACTCCTACGAGCAGTACTTC	CASWRGNSYEQYF
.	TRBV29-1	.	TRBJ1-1	TGCAGCGTTGAGTTCCGACAAAGTAACACTGAAGCTTTCTTT	CSVEFRQSNTEAFF
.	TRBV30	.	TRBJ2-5	TGTGCCTGGAGCCTAGTCTCCCCAGAGACCCAGTACTTC	CAWSLVSPETQYF
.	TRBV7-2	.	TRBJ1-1	TGTGCCAGCAGCTTATATCGGGGGGCAAACACTGAAGCTTTCTTT	CASSLYRGANTEAFF
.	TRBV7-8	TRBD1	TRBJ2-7	TGTGCCAGCAGCTTTCCAGGGACAGGTGACTACGAGCGGTACTTC	CASSFPGTGDYERYF
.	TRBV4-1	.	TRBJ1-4	TGCGCCAGCAGCCATCCCAGGGACCGACTGTTTTTT	CASSHPRDRLFF
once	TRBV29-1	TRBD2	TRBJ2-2	TGCAGCGCGGGACTAGCGGGGGTAGACGGGGAGCTGTTTTTT	CSAGLAGVDGELFF
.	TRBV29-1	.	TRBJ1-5	TGCAGCGCCCGCAACTCGGATGAGCCCCAGCATTTT	CSARNSDEPQHF
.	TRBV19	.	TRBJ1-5	TGTGCCAGTAGTCGGACGAAGAATCAGCCCCAGCATTTT	CASSRTKNQPQHF
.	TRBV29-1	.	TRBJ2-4	TGCAGCGTTGAGACGGGCAACATTCAGTACTTC	CSVETGNIQYF
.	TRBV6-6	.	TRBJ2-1	TGTGCCAGCAGTACCACCAGGGAAATAGGGTACAATGAGCAGTTCTTC	CASSTTREIGYNEQFF
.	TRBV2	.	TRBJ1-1	TGTGCCAGCAGGGACAACGTTATGAACACTGAAGCTTTCTTT	CASRDNVMNTEAFF
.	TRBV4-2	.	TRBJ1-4	TGTGCCAGCAGCCAAGGTGTTCAGGGCAGTAATGAAAAACTGTTTTTT	CASSQGVQGSNEKLFF
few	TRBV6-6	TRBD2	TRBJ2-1	TGTGCCAGCAGTCCACGGACTAGCGGGGGGATTGAGCAGTTCTTC	CASSPRTSGGIEQFF
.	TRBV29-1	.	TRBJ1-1	TGCAGCGTTGTTGAGGGGCTGAGCACTGAAGCTTTCTTT	CSVVEGLSTEAFF
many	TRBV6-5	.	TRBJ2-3	TGTGCCAGCAGTTACACAGGGTCAGATACGCAGTATTTT	CASSYTGSDTQYF
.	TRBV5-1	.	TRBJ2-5	TGCGCCAGCAGCTTTCAAGAGACCCAGTACTTC	CASSFQETQYF
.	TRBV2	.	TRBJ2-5	TGTGCCAGCAGCTCGGGACGGGAAGCGACCCAGTACTTC	CASSSGREATQYF
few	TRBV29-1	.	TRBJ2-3	TGCAGCGTTGGGTCGCGCACAGATACGCAGTATTTT	CSVGSRTDTQYF
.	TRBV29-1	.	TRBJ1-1	TGCAGCGTTGTGAGGCTTTTGAACACTGAAGCTTTCTTT	CSVVRLLNTEAFF
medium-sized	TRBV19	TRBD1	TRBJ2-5	TGTGCCAGTAGTATTGGACAGGGGGCCGGGGAGACCCAGTACTTC	CASSIGQGAGETQYF
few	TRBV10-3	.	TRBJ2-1	TGTGCCATCAGAGGAGAGAGCTACAATGAGCAGTTCTTC	CAIRGESYNEQFF
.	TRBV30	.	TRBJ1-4	TGTGCCTGGAGTGTTGTCAGACGGAATGAAAAACTGTTTTTT	CAWSVVRRNEKLFF
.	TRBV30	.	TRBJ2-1	TGTGCCTGGAACGCAACTAGAGGTCGCTACAATGAGCAGTTCTTC	CAWNATRGRYNEQFF
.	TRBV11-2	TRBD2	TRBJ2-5	TGTGCCAGCAGCGCAAGAAGACTAGCAGGTGGCGAGACCCAGTACTTC	CASSARRLAGGETQYF
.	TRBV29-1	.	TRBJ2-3	TGCAGCGTCGACATGGGACTTCGCACAGATACGCAGTATTTT	CSVDMGLRTDTQYF
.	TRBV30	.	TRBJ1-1	TGTGCCTGGACTCGGGCAGTAAACACTGAAGCTTTCTTT	CAWTRAVNTEAFF